The 2 T cell receptor beta chains below were found in one sample sequenced in a study of molecular identifiers for immune sequencing clone quantification. TCRdb passed the PCR reads through MiXCR, listing each CDR3 protein once. The sample lists approximately 320,000 distinct CDR3 sequences, 24% occurring once. Sequenced material: naive CD8+ T cells from blood, with Jurkat cell RNA spiked in. Subset reported: FACS-sorted CD8+CD4-CCR7+CD45RA+ naive T cells. These receptor sequences come from a human donor in good health. Some libraries in this study had Jurkat cell RNA spiked in.

The chain uses TRBV27 and TRBJ1-1; D gene unclear. CDR1 is MNHEY, CDR2 SMNVEV, per germline (reference sequence). The germline V and J ends were trimmed by 7 bases and 6 bases, with 9 bases remaining between them. This CDR3 region has 11 residues. The CDR3 DNA reads as TGTGCCAGCACCTCCGGGCCTGAAGCTTTCTTT. Its protein product is CASTSGPEAFF.

This clonotype was seen repeatedly, ten times or more. The chain combines TRBV29-1 with TRBJ2-3; D not resolved. CDR3 length: 10 residues. CDR1 SQVTM and CDR2 ANQGSEA come from the germline V gene. Trimming cost V 7 bases and J 2 bases, with 4 bases left between them. CDR3 in DNA: TGCAGCGCTGTCACAGATACGCAGTATTTT. The encoded protein is CSAVTDTQYF.